The next 10 T cell receptor beta chains were all read from a single sample in a study of T cell changes during pregnancy in multiple sclerosis. The method was immunoSEQ multiplex PCR; TCRdb's version includes in-frame clones alone and lacks a portion of them. The sample lists tens of thousands of clones, approximately 88% occurring once. Sequenced here: CD4+ T cells from peripheral blood mononuclear cells, sampled before pregnancy. The receptors shown here come from a female donor with multiple sclerosis, enrolled in a pregnancy study.

This clone showed up just once. The chain uses TRBV10-1 and TRBJ2-7; the D gene is possibly TRBD1 (8 bases). This CDR3 is 16 amino acids long. Per germline, CDR1 WNHNN and CDR2 SYGVQD (reference sequence). V gave up 3 bases and J gave up 0 bases, with 15 bases separating them. CDR3 loop: CASSELDREGSYEQYF. CDR3 bases: TGCGCCAGCAGTGAATTGGACAGGGAGGGCTCCTACGAGCAGTACTTC.

This clone was seen a few times. V usage is TRBV6-1 and J usage is TRBJ1-2; perhaps TRBD1 as D (5 bases). This CDR3 contains 15 residues. V was clipped by 6 bases and J by 3 bases, with 17 bases between them. Germline values: CDR1 MNHNS, CDR2 SASEGT. The CDR3 sequence is CASRRGTLGDYGYTF. In nucleotides, the CDR3 is TGTGCCAGCAGGAGAGGGACTCTGGGTGACTATGGCTACACCTTC.

V and J are TRBV19 and TRBJ2-6, with D maybe TRBD1 (5 bases). Germline V CDR1 and CDR2: LNHDA, SQIVND (reference sequence). This CDR3 is built from 16 residues. The ends were cut back, 4 bases at V and 4 bases at J, with 14 bases in the middle. DNA for the CDR3: TGTGCCAGTAGTACCCTCCCAGGGAACGGGGCCAACGTCCTGACTTTC. Translated: CASSTLPGNGANVLTF.

The rearrangement links TRBV5-1 to TRBJ2-7; 10 bases are shared with TRBD1. The J segment lost 5 bases and the V segment lost 4 bases, leaving 12 bases of the junction unmatched. CDR3 size: 16 residues. Germline CDR1 is SGHRS and CDR2 is YFSETQ. The CDR3: CASSRTTGGGNNEQYF. The DNA of the CDR3 is TGCGCCAGCAGCCGTACGACAGGGGGCGGAAACAACGAGCAGTACTTC.

This clone appeared a single time. The J gene is TRBJ2-5, the V gene TRBV30; 10 bases align to TRBD2. Germline V gene data show CDR1 as GTSNPN and CDR2 as SVGIG (reference sequence). The CDR3 runs to 15 residues. J gave up 2 bases and V 2 bases, and 5 bases lay outside the gene matches. The CDR3 protein is CAWSIPGLAQETQYF. CDR3 sequence (DNA): TGTGCCTGGAGTATCCCGGGACTAGCGCAAGAGACCCAGTACTTC.

The chain employs TRBV19 and TRBJ2-5, with 10 positions matching TRBD1. CDR3 size: 14 residues. J lost 6 bases, V lost 6 bases, and 7 bases had no gene match. In germline, CDR1 is LNHDA, CDR2 SQIVND (reference sequence). The CDR3 coding sequence is TGTGCCAGTAGGGGGACAGGGGCAGTGCAGACCCAGTACTTC. This sequence encodes CASRGTGAVQTQYF.

V usage is TRBV7-2 and J usage is TRBJ2-7, with 12 bases aligning to TRBD2. This CDR3 region has 18 residues. Germline trimming cut 1 base from V and 0 bases from J; bases unmatched to any gene: 7. Germline V lookup: CDR1 SGHTA, CDR2 FQGNSA. CDR3 coding DNA: TGTGCCAGCAGCTTAGAGGGACTAGCGGGTACCAGCTCCTACGAGCAGTACTTC. Its translation: CASSLEGLAGTSSYEQYF.

The chain employs TRBV9 and TRBJ2-1, with 13 bases aligning to TRBD2. This CDR3 is built from 15 residues. CDR1 and CDR2 from the germline V gene are SGDLS and YYNGEE. V trimming: 4 bases; J trimming: 9 bases; junction bases outside the gene matches: 7. Here the CDR3 reads CASSPRTSGSVEQFF. CDR3 DNA: TGTGCCAGCAGCCCCCGGACTAGCGGGAGTGTTGAGCAGTTCTTC.

The gene calls are TRBV6-5 and TRBJ2-2, with 7 bases identical to TRBD2. Germline assignment: CDR1 MNHEY and CDR2 SVGAGI. The CDR3 covers 14 residues. The V and J ends lost 6 bases and 6 bases, in that order; junction bases with no gene match: 7. CDR3 nucleotides: TGTGCCAGCAGGTCTATTGGGGGGGCCGGGGAGCTGTTTTTT. Translating it yields CASRSIGGAGELFF.

V gene TRBV9 combines with J gene TRBJ2-3, with D possibly TRBD2 on 7 matching bases. From germline, CDR1 is SGDLS and CDR2 YYNGEE. With 0 bases removed from V and 1 base from J, the gap between germline ends came to 9 bases. The CDR3 has 15 residues. The CDR3 DNA reads as TGTGCCAGCAGCGTAGCCGGGGGGCGCACAGATACGCAGTATTTT. Protein product: CASSVAGGRTDTQYF. The full variable domain, with the rest looked up from reference TRBV9 and TRBJ2-3, is DSGVTQTPKHLITATGQRVTLRCSPRSGDLSVYWYQQSLDQGLQFLIQYYNGEERAKGNILERFSAQQFPDLHSELNLSSLELGDSALYFCASSVAGGRTDTQYFGPGTRLTVL.